Each of the 29 T cell receptor beta chains below was sequenced from the same sample in a study of OX40 agonist ivuxolimab in advanced cancers. Data came from immunoSEQ multiplex PCR; TCRdb stores just in-frame clones and leaves some out. The sample has 57,000 or so clones, more than 85% seen once. Sequencing was performed on CD4+ or CD8+ T cells sorted from blood, taken in a trial of the OX40 agonist ivuxolimab. The origin of the receptors is an adult with an advanced solid tumor such as melanoma, head and neck, liver or kidney cancer.

V is TRBV5-1 and J is TRBJ2-1, with 7 bases identical to TRBD2. CDR3 size: 13 residues. Germline assignment: CDR1 SGHRS and CDR2 YFSETQ. Trimming removed 0 bases from V and 15 bases from J; junction bases left unmatched: 9. Written as DNA, the CDR3 is TGCGCCAGCAGCTTGGTGCCCTCAGCGGGACTGTTCTTC. This sequence encodes CASSLVPSAGLFF.

The V call is TRBV18, the J call TRBJ2-1; D not certain. The CDR3 spans 13 residues. Germline loops: CDR1 KGHSH, CDR2 LQKENI. Deletions cut 2 bases from V and 9 bases from J, with 11 bases between. Written as DNA, the CDR3 is TGTGCCAGCTCACCAATTTCGATGGGTGAGCAGTTCTTC. This sequence encodes CASSPISMGEQFF.

V usage is TRBV10-2 and J usage is TRBJ1-2; perhaps TRBD1 as D (5 bases). Germline CDR1 WSHSY, CDR2 SAAADI. The CDR3 totals 13 residues. V shed 5 bases and J shed 3 bases, with 10 bases lying between them. The CDR3 DNA reads TGCGCCAGCAGTCCACAGGTCGACTATGGCTACACCTTC. Translated: CASSPQVDYGYTF.

This sequence joins TRBV30 and TRBJ2-7; 9 bases are a match to TRBD1. This CDR3 contains 14 residues. Unmatched junction bases numbered 7, after V lost 5 bases and J lost 2 bases. CDR1 and CDR2 (germline): GTSNPN, SVGIG (reference sequence). CDR3 protein: CAWDPGQGPYEQYF. The CDR3 DNA sequence: TGTGCCTGGGACCCGGGACAGGGACCCTACGAGCAGTACTTC.

This chain connects TRBV30 to TRBJ1-4, with D maybe TRBD1 (5 bases). The CDR3 is made up of 14 amino acids. The ends were cut back, 2 bases at V and 1 base at J, with 8 bases in the middle. Germline CDR1 and CDR2: GTSNPN and SVGIG (reference sequence). This chain's CDR3 is CAWSLGGTNEKLFF. In DNA form, the CDR3 reads TGTGCCTGGAGTTTGGGGGGAACTAATGAAAAACTGTTTTTT.

The chain is built from TRBV7-9 and TRBJ1-3, with D tentatively TRBD1 (6 bases). This CDR3 has 14 amino acids. V was cut by 5 bases and J by 4 bases, with 12 bases left in between. CDR1 and CDR2 (germline): SEHNR, FQNEAQ (reference sequence). CDR3 coding DNA: TGTGCCAGCAGCACTGGGACACACGGAAACACCATATATTTT. Its protein is CASSTGTHGNTIYF.

The chain uses TRBV10-2 and TRBJ1-2; a weak D match, TRBD1 (6 bases). The CDR3 spans 15 residues. The germline V gene has CDR1 WSHSY and CDR2 SAAADI. Trimming took 6 bases from V and 7 from J, leaving 21 bases between them. The CDR3 sequence is CASSRGLRALGGYTF. The CDR3 DNA sequence: TGCGCCAGCAGCAGGGGCTTGCGGGCTTTGGGTGGCTACACCTTC.

The rearrangement joins TRBV11-2 to TRBJ2-7, with 11 bases fitting TRBD2. The germline gives CDR1 SGHAT, CDR2 FQNNGV. V gave up 5 bases and J gave up 3 bases; unmatched junction bases: 3. This CDR3 is built from 14 residues. The CDR3: CASSRGLAGYEQYF. In DNA, the CDR3 is TGTGCCAGCAGCCGAGGACTAGCGGGCTACGAGCAGTACTTC.

The rearrangement uses TRBV9 and TRBJ2-5; TRBD2 agrees at 10 bases. This CDR3 has 15 amino acids. CDR1 is SGDLS and CDR2 is YYNGEE in the germline V gene. V shed 6 bases, J shed 5 bases, and the junction held 10 bases outside the gene matches. CDR3 amino acids: CASNPAGLASETQYF. CDR3 nucleotide sequence: TGTGCCAGCAACCCAGCGGGACTAGCGTCGGAGACCCAGTACTTC.

This clone has more than one count but fewer than ten. The genes are TRBV9 and TRBJ1-5, with D perhaps TRBD1 (5 bases). Germline V gene data show CDR1 as SGDLS and CDR2 as YYNGEE. The CDR3 extends over 15 amino acids. The V and J ends lost 0 bases and 5 bases respectively, with 12 bases between them. The DNA of the CDR3 is TGTGCCAGCAGCGTAGCGGGGGAACGGCATCAGCCCCAGCATTTT. The encoded protein is CASSVAGERHQPQHF.

This rearrangement joins TRBV5-4 to TRBJ1-6; the D gene is possibly TRBD1 (5 bases). CDR3 length: 15 residues. Germline V gene data show CDR1 as SGHNT and CDR2 as YYREEE (reference sequence). Trimming took off 6 bases at V and 9 bases at J, with 19 bases between the two ends. The CDR3 bases are TGTGCCAGCACCGATACGCGGGGACGAGTTTCACCCCTCCACTTT. It specifies CASTDTRGRVSPLHF. Full variable domain (remainder filled in from reference TRBV5-4 and TRBJ1-6): ETGVTQSPTHLIKTRGQQVTLRCSSQSGHNTVSWYQQALGQGPQFIFQYYREEENGRGNFPPRFSGLQFPNYSSELNVNALELDDSALYLCASTDTRGRVSPLHFGNGTRLTVT.

This rearrangement joins TRBV5-4 to TRBJ2-7; tentative D call: TRBD2 (5 bases). With 4 bases removed from V and 2 bases from J, the gap between germline ends came to 16 bases. The length of the CDR3 is 15 residues. Per the germline V gene, CDR1 is SGHNT and CDR2 is YYREEE (reference sequence). The CDR3 DNA follows: TGTGCCAGCAGCAGCGGCTCAGAAGCTCCCTACGAGCAGTACTTC. This gives the protein CASSSGSEAPYEQYF.

The CDR3 reads CASSISGAREQYF. Here the CDR3 DNA reads TGTGCCAGTAGTATAAGCGGGGCGAGGGAGCAGTACTTC. The chain has TRBV19 and TRBJ2-7; the match to TRBD2 covers 7 bases. CDR3 length equals 13 residues. CDR1 LNHDA and CDR2 SQIVND come from the germline V gene (reference sequence). V gave up 2 bases and J gave up 7 bases; unmatched junction bases: 5.

This sequence joins TRBV6-6 and TRBJ1-2; D unclear. The CDR3 is 14 amino acids. V was trimmed by 4 bases and J by 0 bases, leaving 9 bases between them. Germline V gene lookup returns CDR1 MNHNY and CDR2 SVGAGI (reference sequence). The chain's CDR3 is CASSFPVTNYGYTF. CDR3 nucleotides: TGTGCCAGCAGTTTTCCAGTCACTAACTATGGCTACACCTTC.

This rearrangement joins TRBV6-1 to TRBJ1-1; 8 bases are shared with TRBD1. V shed 3 bases, J shed 1 base, and the junction held 1 base outside the gene matches. The CDR3 covers 14 residues. CDR1 MNHNS and CDR2 SASEGT come from the germline V gene. CDR3 DNA sequence: TGTGCCAGCAGTGATGGACAGGGGAACACTGAAGCTTTCTTT. Amino acid sequence: CASSDGQGNTEAFF.

The chain is built from TRBV4-2 and TRBJ1-2; a possible D gene is TRBD1 (6 bases). The CDR3 runs to 15 residues. Between the trimmed V and J ends, which lost 0 bases and 3 bases, there was a span of 11 bases. Germline CDR1 is LGHNA and CDR2 is YNFKEQ. The CDR3 nucleotides read TGTGCCAGCAGCCAAGATCAGGGGCGCGACTATGGCTACACCTTC. Translation: CASSQDQGRDYGYTF.

The V gene is TRBV5-4, the J gene TRBJ2-5; D is unresolved. The CDR3 is 15 amino acids. Germline V gene data show CDR1 as SGHNT and CDR2 as YYREEE (reference sequence). V was cut by 1 base and J by 2 bases, with 12 bases left in between. The CDR3 spells CASSLLIGIQETQYF. The CDR3 DNA reads TGTGCCAGCAGCTTGCTCATCGGAATACAAGAGACCCAGTACTTC.

This rearrangement joins TRBV30 to TRBJ1-3; the D gene is possibly TRBD1 (6 bases). The germline V gene has CDR1 GTSNPN and CDR2 SVGIG (reference sequence). Trimming stripped 6 bases from V and 4 bases from J, with 10 bases between. The CDR3 has 12 amino acids. The chain's CDR3 is CACGGAGNTIYF. The CDR3 region has the DNA TGTGCCTGCGGGGGCGCAGGAAACACCATATATTTT.

This chain uses TRBV19 with TRBJ2-2, with 13 bases lining up with TRBD2. The germline gives CDR1 LNHDA, CDR2 SQIVND (reference sequence). The CDR3 totals 16 residues. Trimming at V came to 6 bases and at J to 7 bases, leaving 8 bases not matched to a gene. CDR3 in DNA: TGTGCCAGTAGCACCACTAGCGGGAGGGCCCTCGGGGAGCTGTTTTTT. This codes for CASSTTSGRALGELFF. Using reference TRBV19 and TRBJ2-2 for the parts outside the CDR3, the full variable domain is DGGITQSPKYLFRKEGQNVTLSCEQNLNHDAMYWYRQDPGQGLRLIYYSQIVNDFQKGDIAEGYSVSREKKESFPLTVTSAQKNPTAFYLCASSTTSGRALGELFFGEGSRLTVL.

This clone was detected once. The V call is TRBV11-2, the J call TRBJ2-5; the D is unclear. The CDR3 sequence is 14 residues long. Germline lookup yields CDR1 SGHAT and CDR2 FQNNGV. Trimming removed 5 bases from V and 2 bases from J, with 12 bases in between. CDR3 sequence: CASSEYSAQETQYF. The CDR3 bases are TGTGCCAGCAGCGAATACTCAGCTCAAGAGACCCAGTACTTC.

This chain uses TRBV6-6 with TRBJ1-2; possible D gene TRBD1, 6 bases. In germline, CDR1 is MNHNY, CDR2 SVGAGI (reference sequence). The CDR3 covers 13 residues. Trimming cost V 4 bases and J 4 bases, with 10 bases left between them. Written as DNA, the CDR3 is TGTGCCAGCAGTTTACAGGGACGCTATGGCTACACCTTC. The encoded protein is CASSLQGRYGYTF.

This chain joins TRBV2 and TRBJ1-3; D remains ambiguous. The CDR3 contains 14 residues. Germline V gives CDR1 SNHLY, CDR2 FYNNEI. Trimming took 4 bases from V and 3 from J, leaving 10 bases between them. CDR3 protein: CASSGSSSGNTIYF. The DNA of the CDR3 is TGTGCCAGCAGTGGCTCCAGTAGTGGAAACACCATATATTTT.

The rearrangement links TRBV5-1 to TRBJ1-1; 7 bases line up with TRBD1. The length of the CDR3 is 13 residues. Per the germline V gene, CDR1 is SGHRS and CDR2 is YFSETQ. V lost 4 bases, J lost 7 bases, and 7 bases stayed unmatched. As DNA, the CDR3 is TGCGCCAGCAGCATTAACAGGGGCCGTGAAGCTTTCTTT. Encoded protein: CASSINRGREAFF.

This clone was detected a few times. This chain joins TRBV6-1 and TRBJ1-2; D unresolved. V was trimmed by 2 bases and J by 2 bases, leaving 15 bases between them. CDR3 length: 16 residues. Germline assignment: CDR1 MNHNS and CDR2 SASEGT. The CDR3 here is CASSEFWGGQNYGYTF. The CDR3, as DNA: TGTGCCAGCAGTGAATTTTGGGGAGGGCAAAACTATGGCTACACCTTC.

The chain employs TRBV6-5 and TRBJ2-3; D unresolved. Per the germline V gene, CDR1 is MNHEY and CDR2 is SVGAGI. Trimming took off 5 bases at V and 2 bases at J, with 14 bases between the two ends. The CDR3 is made up of 15 amino acids. CDR3: CASSLIVGATDTQYF. The CDR3 DNA reads as TGTGCCAGCAGTCTAATTGTTGGAGCCACAGATACGCAGTATTTT.

V usage is TRBV6-6 and J usage is TRBJ2-1; no clear D gene. This CDR3 is built from 15 residues. Germline CDR1 is MNHNY and CDR2 is SVGAGI (reference sequence). Trimming took off 2 bases at V and 3 bases at J, with 11 bases between the two ends. This chain's CDR3 is CASSYESDNYNEQFF. The CDR3 DNA is TGTGCCAGCAGTTACGAGTCCGACAACTACAATGAGCAGTTCTTC.

J is TRBJ2-1 and V is TRBV19, with D possibly being TRBD1 or TRBD2 (6 bases each). CDR3 length: 15 amino acids. Trimming took 4 bases from V and 2 from J, leaving 12 bases between them. Germline CDR1 reads LNHDA; CDR2 reads SQIVND (reference sequence). In nucleotides, the CDR3 is TGTGCCAGTAGTAGCGGGACACTTGCCTACAATGAGCAGTTCTTC. The encoded protein is CASSSGTLAYNEQFF.

V gene TRBV19 combines with J gene TRBJ1-5; D gene uncertain. Germline values: CDR1 LNHDA, CDR2 SQIVND (reference sequence). The CDR3 spans 13 residues. V dropped 6 bases and J dropped 6 bases, with 12 bases sitting between them. The CDR3 spells CASSPAPRQPQHF. CDR3 DNA: TGTGCCAGTAGCCCTGCTCCGCGTCAGCCCCAGCATTTT.

The chain uses TRBV6-1 and TRBJ1-1; TRBD1 might be the D (5 bases). The CDR3 extends over 17 amino acids. Trimming removed 4 bases at V and 0 bases at J, with 18 bases between. Germline V gives CDR1 MNHNS, CDR2 SASEGT. Here the CDR3 reads CASSATRGGSMNTEAFF. CDR3 DNA: TGTGCCAGCAGTGCCACGAGGGGTGGTTCGATGAACACTGAAGCTTTCTTT.